Included here is one TCR beta chain sequence, with context. In the source study's methods: Reference gene primer amplification yielded estimated nucleated cell counts. Some clones are missing from TCRdb's copy, which holds only in-frame ones; the method was immunoSEQ multiplex PCR. That table supplies the V and J calls and clone size; D and trimming were determined from the DNA. The sample has about 200,000 clones; about 90% are singletons. This sample stems from a study of blood T cell repertoires in COVID-19. Study background: Some COVID-19 samples were acute and others convalescent; all came from the United States, Italy and Spain. Nucleic acid was either cDNA or gDNA, and it came from T cells, B-cell-depleted T cells, or PBMCs.

Germline lookup yields CDR1 KGHSH and CDR2 LQKENI. The CDR3 runs 14 residues. V lost 3 bases and J 0 bases, leaving 8 bases between the germline ends. The sequence was collected from a man younger than 30 with active or convalescent COVID-19. This chain joins TRBV18 and TRBJ1-1; D unresolved. Specimen: peripheral blood. The CDR3 DNA is TGTGCCAGCTCACCGAGGAAAATGAACACTGAAGCTTTCTTT. The encoded protein is CASSPRKMNTEAFF.